These 17 T cell receptor beta chains originate from one sample sequenced in a study of CD8 T cells in Susac syndrome. With random hexamers, reverse transcription was performed on about 0.45 to 1 ug of RNA. TCRdb fed the immunoSEQ multiplex PCR reads into MiXCR, producing one record per CDR3 protein. This sample has 160,000 or so distinct CDR3 sequences, with about 91% found just once. The source material was CD4+ T cells from PBMCs. Receptor source: a human donor in good health.

The chain joins TRBV3-1 to TRBJ1-3; D remains unclear. Germline V gene lookup returns CDR1 LGHDT and CDR2 YNNKEL (reference sequence). The CDR3 is made up of 14 amino acids. V lost 1 base to trimming and J lost 6 bases, with 10 bases between them. The CDR3, as DNA: TGTGCCAGCAGCCAAGCGTCCAGAATAAACACCATATATTTT. Translating gives CASSQASRINTIYF.

The gene calls are TRBV20-1 and TRBJ2-2; TRBD1 is a possible D gene (5 bases). Germline V gene data show CDR1 as DFQATT and CDR2 as SNEGSKA (reference sequence). The CDR3 loop spans 14 amino acids. V was cut by 2 bases and J by 5 bases, with 12 bases left in between. CDR3 nucleotides: TGCAGTGCTAGACGTGACAGACGAACCGGGGAGCTGTTTTTT. It translates to CSARRDRRTGELFF.

The chain joins TRBV29-1 to TRBJ2-5; 7 nucleotides match TRBD1. The CDR3 sequence is 12 residues long. Germline CDR1 and CDR2: SQVTM and ANQGSEA. The junction had 6 bases not matched to a gene; V was cut back by 4 bases and J by 7 bases. This CDR3 reads CSVGQGEVTQYF. The CDR3 nucleotides read TGCAGCGTTGGACAGGGCGAGGTGACCCAGTACTTC.

V and J are TRBV24-1 and TRBJ2-1; D is possibly TRBD1 (5 bases). Germline V lookup: CDR1 KGHDR, CDR2 SFDVKD. V dropped 11 bases and J dropped 0 bases, with 16 bases sitting between them. This CDR3 has 15 residues. Here the CDR3 DNA reads TGTGCCATCGTGGGGCTCCCTAGCTCCTACAATGAGCAGTTCTTC. Its translation: CAIVGLPSSYNEQFF.

This clonotype is a singleton in its sample. Here the CDR3 DNA reads TGTGCCAGCAGCCTACGTGGGACAGGGGATGGTGGCTACACCTTC. The encoded protein is CASSLRGTGDGGYTF. The rearrangement uses TRBV7-2 and TRBJ1-2, with 10 bases that match TRBD1. The CDR3 is 15 amino acids. CDR1 and CDR2 (germline): SGHTA, FQGNSA. V gave up 5 bases and J gave up 7 bases; unmatched junction bases: 10.

V usage is TRBV30 and J usage is TRBJ2-7; TRBD2 might be the D (6 bases). V gave up 2 bases and J gave up 0 bases, with 20 bases separating them. The CDR3 runs to 17 residues. Germline CDR1 and CDR2: GTSNPN and SVGIG (reference sequence). The CDR3 DNA follows: TGTGCCTGGAGTCGGGCAGGAGGCGGAGGGAGCTCCTACGAGCAGTACTTC. Its translation is CAWSRAGGGGSSYEQYF. Using reference TRBV30 and TRBJ2-7 for the parts outside the CDR3, the full variable domain is SQTIHQWPATLVQPVGSPLSLECTVEGTSNPNLYWYRQAAGRGLQLLFYSVGIGQISSEVPQNLSASRPQDRQFILSSKKLLLSDSGFYLCAWSRAGGGGSSYEQYFGPGTRLTVT.

This clonotype was seen only once. The CDR3, as DNA: TGTGCCAGCAGCCCGCAATATGACAGGGGGGCCAACGAGCAGTACTTC. Translation: CASSPQYDRGANEQYF. The chain couples TRBV7-2 to TRBJ2-7; the match to TRBD1 covers 9 bases. Germline lookup yields CDR1 SGHTA and CDR2 FQGNSA. CDR3 length: 16 amino acids. Trimming at V came to 5 bases and at J to 5 bases, leaving 13 bases not matched to a gene.

The V call is TRBV5-1, the J call TRBJ1-5, with unresolved D. V was clipped by 3 bases and J by 2 bases, with 12 bases between them. The germline V gene encodes CDR1 SGHRS and CDR2 YFSETQ. The CDR3 sequence is 15 residues long. The CDR3 here is CASSSGPEGNQPQHF. CDR3 nucleotide sequence: TGCGCCAGCAGCTCAGGACCGGAGGGCAATCAGCCCCAGCATTTT.

The chain joins TRBV6-2 or TRBV6-3 to TRBJ2-7; 7 nucleotides agree with TRBD2. CDR3 length equals 18 residues. Germline V gives CDR1 MNHEY, CDR2 SVGEGT. V dropped 0 bases and J dropped 0; count of bases not matched to a gene: 11. CDR3 sequence (DNA): TGTGCCAGCAGTTACTCCCGTTTACAGCGGGGAAACTCCTACGAGCAGTACTTC. Residues: CASSYSRLQRGNSYEQYF.

The chain is built from TRBV4-1 and TRBJ1-2; no definite D call. V gave up 4 bases and J gave up 10 bases, with 13 bases separating them. The CDR3 extends over 12 amino acids. From germline, CDR1 is MGHRA and CDR2 YSYEKL. As DNA, the CDR3 is TGCGCCAGCAGCCTCAGAGAGGGCGACTACACCTTC. Protein product: CASSLREGDYTF.

This clonotype was seen once. The genes are TRBV5-1 and TRBJ2-7, with D perhaps given as TRBD1 or TRBD2 (6 bases each). Germline CDR1 SGHRS, CDR2 YFSETQ. Deletions cut 4 bases from V and 3 bases from J, with 17 bases between. This CDR3 has 15 residues. The CDR3 spells CASSRGAEGLYEQYF. The CDR3 DNA follows: TGCGCCAGCAGCAGGGGGGCGGAGGGCCTCTACGAGCAGTACTTC.

The chain employs TRBV18 and TRBJ2-5; D is possibly TRBD1 (5 bases). The V end lost 3 bases, the J end lost 3 bases, and 8 bases lay between the germline ends. Per the germline V gene, CDR1 is KGHSH and CDR2 is LQKENI. The CDR3 runs 13 residues. CDR3 nucleotide sequence: TGTGCCAGCTCACCTACGACAGAAGAGACCCAGTACTTC. This gives the protein CASSPTTEETQYF.

J is TRBJ2-7 and V is TRBV11-2; D is unclear. V gave up 8 bases and J gave up 2 bases, with 19 bases separating them. This CDR3 comprises 15 residues. Germline V gene sequence: CDR1 SGHAT, CDR2 FQNNGV. The CDR3 nucleotides are TGTGCCAGCCTTGGGTTTCGCGGCGGTACCTACGAGCAGTACTTC. It specifies CASLGFRGGTYEQYF.

The chain recombines TRBV20-1 with TRBJ1-5; 9 bases line up with TRBD1. The CDR3 extends over 15 amino acids. CDR1 and CDR2 from the germline V gene are DFQATT and SNEGSKA (reference sequence). The J segment lost 6 bases and the V segment lost 0 bases, leaving 6 bases of the junction unmatched. The CDR3 sequence: CSARETGTGIQPQHF. As DNA, the CDR3 is TGCAGTGCTAGAGAGACCGGGACAGGGATTCAGCCCCAGCATTTT.

The chain carries TRBV18 and TRBJ1-3; a possible D gene is TRBD1 (5 bases). The CDR3 covers 15 residues. The ends were cut back, 3 bases at V and 4 bases at J, with 13 bases in the middle. CDR1 KGHSH and CDR2 LQKENI come from the germline V gene. The CDR3 spells CASSPSTAEGNTIYF. CDR3 bases: TGTGCCAGCTCACCCTCGACAGCCGAGGGAAACACCATATATTTT. The variable domain in full, with the rest retrieved from reference TRBV18 and TRBJ1-3, is NAGVMQNPRHLVRRRGQEARLRCSPMKGHSHVYWYRQLPEEGLKFMVYLQKENIIDESGMPKERFSAEFPKEGPSILRIQQVVRGDSAAYFCASSPSTAEGNTIYFGEGSWLTVV.

In DNA form, the CDR3 reads TGCGCCAGCAGCCAAGCAGGAGGAAACACCATATATTTT. Protein: CASSQAGGNTIYF. The chain recombines TRBV4-3 with TRBJ1-3; D uncertain. The length of the CDR3 is 13 residues. Germline loops: CDR1 LGHNA, CDR2 YSLEER. Trimming stripped 1 base from V and 4 bases from J, with 5 bases between.

This chain uses TRBV30 with TRBJ1-5; D remains unclear. The CDR3 is 13 residues long. V was pared by 1 base and J by 5 bases, with 9 bases between. Germline V gene sequence: CDR1 GTSNPN, CDR2 SVGIG (reference sequence). CDR3 region: CAWSGNADQPQHF. In nucleotides, the CDR3 is TGTGCCTGGAGTGGCAATGCGGATCAGCCCCAGCATTTT.